Sequencing of this TCR beta chain was carried out in a study of Tregs in tolerant kidney transplant recipients. Study conclusions and caveats: This study did not directly address biological reproducibility.

Libraries were prepared by immunoSEQ multiplex PCR; TCRdb keeps only in-frame clonotypes and omits some of them. The sample carries about 55,000 clones, over 80% recorded once. In the case of this clone: Its antigen is not identified.

The nonmyeloablative bone marrow transplants came from related graft donors, with transient mixed chimerism. The specimen was CD8+ T cells from blood (PBMCs), collected 24 months after the transplant. The sequence derives from a human patient who received a combined kidney and bone marrow transplant. A share of the T cells may be of graft donor origin.

The CDR3 nucleotides read TGTGCCAGCAGTTTCGGGGAGTCAGTCTACGAGCAGTACTTC. Its translation is CASSFGESVYEQYF. The chain recombines TRBV28 with TRBJ2-7; maybe TRBD2 (5 bases). The CDR3 runs 14 residues. Trimming left V 3 bases short and J 3 bases short, with 12 bases between. Germline loops: CDR1 MDHEN, CDR2 SYDVKM.